These 30 T cell receptor beta chains share one sample of origin, sequenced in a study of naive and memory T cell subsets. A UMI-containing oligonucleotide was joined by 3' ligation to the TCR cDNA template. The SP2 primer and nested alpha and beta constant region primers amplified ligated cDNA in four rounds. TCRdb fed the UMI-ligation and nested PCR reads into MiXCR, producing one record per CDR3 protein. The repertoire holds fewer than 30,000 distinct CDR3 sequences, with around 5.2% as singletons. Sequenced: blood. These receptors came from an adult in good health.

In nucleotides, the CDR3 is TGTGCCAGCAGTTCCCTAGGTCTAATCAGGGCCCCCCATGAAGCTTTCTTT. Translation: CASSSLGLIRAPHEAFF. V usage is TRBV28 and J usage is TRBJ1-1; D perhaps matches TRBD1 (5 bases). Trimming removed 4 bases at V and 7 bases at J, with 25 bases between. CDR3 length: 17 amino acids. Germline V gene lookup returns CDR1 MDHEN and CDR2 SYDVKM.

Many counts were recorded for this clonotype. CDR3 bases: TGTGCCAGCAGTTACGACGCTAGCGGGCTCGCCGATGCCTACGAGCAGTACTTC. Translated, it gives CASSYDASGLADAYEQYF. The chain employs TRBV6-5 and TRBJ2-7; 8 positions agree with TRBD2. Per germline, CDR1 MNHEY and CDR2 SVGAGI. J lost 2 bases, V lost 2 bases, and 14 bases had no gene match. The CDR3 is made up of 18 amino acids.

This clonotype was picked up a small number of times. This chain joins TRBV6-5 and TRBJ2-4; the match to TRBD1 covers 7 bases. The germline gives CDR1 MNHEY, CDR2 SVGAGI. There are 14 residues in the CDR3. The V and J ends lost 5 bases and 8 bases, in that order; junction bases with no gene match: 9. This CDR3 is CASSGRQGADIQYF. The CDR3, as DNA: TGTGCCAGCAGTGGCCGACAGGGCGCGGACATTCAGTACTTC.

This clonotype showed up many times. The chain uses TRBV5-1 and TRBJ2-5; 11 bases align to TRBD2. The CDR3 is 17 amino acids. Per the germline V gene, CDR1 is SGHRS and CDR2 is YFSETQ. V was pared by 3 bases and J by 6 bases, with 13 bases of the junction left unmatched. For the CDR3, the DNA is TGCGCCAGCAGCTCCGGGACAGGACTAGCGGGTCCAAAGACCCAGTACTTC. Its translation is CASSSGTGLAGPKTQYF.

Many counts were recorded for this clonotype. The rearrangement uses TRBV11-1 and TRBJ2-5; D uncertain. Between the trimmed V and J ends, which lost 2 bases and 4 bases, there was a span of 11 bases. Germline V gene sequence: CDR1 SGHAT, CDR2 FQDESV (reference sequence). This CDR3 comprises 14 residues. The CDR3, as DNA: TGTGCCAGCAGCTTAATCAGCTCCGGAGAGACCCAGTACTTC. It encodes CASSLISSGETQYF.

V and J are TRBV5-5 and TRBJ1-1, with a tentative D call TRBD1 (6 bases). This CDR3 has 16 amino acids. The ends were cut back, 2 bases at V and 5 bases at J, with 19 bases in the middle. Germline V gene lookup returns CDR1 SGHKS and CDR2 YYEKEE (reference sequence). CDR3: CASSLGSPRGWTEAFF. DNA of the CDR3: TGTGCCAGCAGCTTAGGGAGCCCCAGGGGTTGGACTGAAGCTTTCTTT.

This clonotype came up a few times. This sequence joins TRBV7-9 and TRBJ2-6; D ambiguous. The germline V gene encodes CDR1 SEHNR and CDR2 FQNEAQ (reference sequence). The CDR3 totals 14 residues. The ends were cut back, 5 bases at V and 4 bases at J, with 9 bases in the middle. The CDR3 sequence is CASSPLAGANVLTF. The CDR3 DNA sequence: TGTGCCAGCAGCCCTCTGGCCGGGGCCAACGTCCTGACTTTC.

This clonotype rates as medium-sized (0.01 to 0.1%). The chain is built from TRBV2 and TRBJ2-3; the D gene is possibly TRBD2 (7 bases). The CDR3 loop spans 18 amino acids. V gave up 2 bases and J gave up 2 bases, with 20 bases separating them. Per the germline V gene, CDR1 is SNHLY and CDR2 is FYNNEI. The CDR3 here is CASSENWGPSGNTDTQYF. CDR3 DNA: TGTGCCAGCAGTGAAAACTGGGGGCCTAGCGGAAACACAGATACGCAGTATTTT. The whole variable domain, remainder taken from reference TRBV2 and TRBJ2-3, is EPEVTQTPSHQVTQMGQEVILRCVPISNHLYFYWYRQILGQKVEFLVSFYNNEISEKSEIFDDQFSVERPDGSNFTLKIRSTKLEDSAMYFCASSENWGPSGNTDTQYFGPGTRLTVL.

The table lists this clonotype with a few counts. The chain employs TRBV19 and TRBJ2-1, with 10 bases identical to TRBD2. The CDR3 is 16 amino acids. After removal of 9 bases from V and 0 bases from J, the junction contained 8 bases not matched to a gene. From germline, CDR1 is LNHDA and CDR2 SQIVND (reference sequence). The CDR3 loop reads CASGLAVTSSYNEQFF. The CDR3 DNA is TGTGCCAGCGGACTAGCGGTGACAAGCTCCTACAATGAGCAGTTCTTC.

This clonotype showed up just a few times. The V gene is TRBV29-1, the J gene TRBJ2-4, with D possibly being TRBD1 or TRBD2 (5 bases each). Germline V gene lookup returns CDR1 SQVTM and CDR2 ANQGSEA. The CDR3 covers 11 residues. The germline V and J ends were trimmed by 7 bases and 7 bases, with 11 bases remaining between them. CDR3 sequence (DNA): TGCAGCGCGGGGACCCGGAACATTCAGTACTTC. It specifies CSAGTRNIQYF. The full variable domain, its missing parts supplied by reference TRBV29-1 and TRBJ2-4, is SAVISQKPSRDICQRGTSLTIQCQVDSQVTMMFWYRQQPGQSLTLIATANQGSEATYESGFVIDKFPISRPNLTFSTLTVSNMSPEDSSIYLCSAGTRNIQYFGAGTRLSVL.

The chain couples TRBV27 to TRBJ2-1, with 7 nucleotides matching TRBD2. Germline V gene lookup returns CDR1 MNHEY and CDR2 SMNVEV (reference sequence). The J segment lost 1 base and the V segment lost 6 bases, leaving 21 bases of the junction unmatched. CDR3 length: 20 amino acids. This CDR3 reads CASSPVGKLRAGVSYNEQFF. The CDR3 DNA sequence: TGTGCCAGCAGCCCCGTAGGGAAGCTTAGGGCGGGAGTATCCTACAATGAGCAGTTCTTC.

This clonotype was recorded many times. The chain recombines TRBV13 with TRBJ2-7; the D is unclear. Germline CDR1 is PRHDT and CDR2 is FYEKMQ (reference sequence). V was clipped by 2 bases and J by 2 bases, with 4 bases between them. The CDR3 has 12 residues. The CDR3 DNA is TGTGCCAGCAGCTTAAGAACCTACGAGCAGTACTTC. Residues: CASSLRTYEQYF. Variable domain in full (rest from reference TRBV13 and TRBJ2-7): AAGVIQSPRHLIKEKRETATLKCYPIPRHDTVYWYQQGPGQDPQFLISFYEKMQSDKGSIPDRFSAQQFSDYHSELNMSSLELGDSALYFCASSLRTYEQYFGPGTRLTVT.

At least ten counts were recorded for this clonotype. The chain recombines TRBV29-1 with TRBJ2-1, with D possibly being TRBD2 (5 bases). The germline V and J ends were trimmed by 4 bases and 2 bases, with 15 bases remaining between them. Germline V CDR1 and CDR2: SQVTM, ANQGSEA. This CDR3 spans 15 amino acids. CDR3 sequence reads: CSVGLTRNAYNEQFF. In DNA form, the CDR3 reads TGCAGCGTTGGCCTAACTAGAAACGCCTACAATGAGCAGTTCTTC.

Here the CDR3 reads CASSSQGLEAFF. CDR3 bases: TGTGCCAGCAGCTCTCAGGGTCTTGAAGCTTTCTTT. This chain connects TRBV5-5 to TRBJ1-1; TRBD1 is a possible D gene (5 bases). CDR3 length: 12 residues. V dropped 3 bases and J dropped 7 bases, with 10 bases sitting between them. In germline, CDR1 is SGHKS, CDR2 YYEKEE (reference sequence).

This clonotype was counted ten times or more. The CDR3 DNA follows: TGCAGTGCTACCGGCCGGGGGCGGTATGGCTACACCTTC. This encodes CSATGRGRYGYTF. V is TRBV20-1 and J is TRBJ1-2; the D gene is possibly TRBD1 (6 bases). Germline lookup yields CDR1 DFQATT and CDR2 SNEGSKA (reference sequence). CDR3 length equals 13 residues. Trimming took 4 bases from V and 5 from J, leaving 14 bases between them.

This clonotype was seen repeatedly, ten times or more. The J gene is TRBJ2-7, the V gene TRBV6-5; no firm D call. V was clipped by 2 bases and J by 3 bases, with 5 bases between them. Germline CDR1 is MNHEY and CDR2 is SVGAGI. The CDR3 covers 12 residues. The CDR3 region is CASSYDDYEQYF. In DNA, the CDR3 is TGTGCCAGCAGTTACGACGACTACGAGCAGTACTTC.

This clonotype was detected many times. This chain links TRBV29-1 with TRBJ2-1, with 11 bases aligning to TRBD2. The junction had 16 bases not matched to a gene; V was cut back by 4 bases and J by 8 bases. Per germline, CDR1 SQVTM and CDR2 ANQGSEA. The CDR3 consists of 17 residues. The CDR3 DNA sequence: TGCAGCGTTGGATACCCCTTAGCGGGAGGGCCGATAGATGAGCAGTTCTTC. The encoded protein is CSVGYPLAGGPIDEQFF.

This clonotype is labeled as medium-sized. This chain connects TRBV29-1 to TRBJ2-3; 9 positions agree with TRBD2. The CDR3 consists of 13 residues. J was trimmed by 4 bases and V by 6 bases; bases with no gene match: 5. Germline V gene lookup returns CDR1 SQVTM and CDR2 ANQGSEA. CDR3 amino acids: CSVREGLADTQYF. CDR3 DNA sequence: TGCAGCGTGCGGGAGGGCCTGGCAGATACGCAGTATTTT.

Within the sample, this clonotype is medium-sized. The chain is built from TRBV12-3 or TRBV12-4 and TRBJ1-1; unclear D gene. There are 14 residues in the CDR3. With 3 bases removed from V and 1 base from J, the gap between germline ends came to 9 bases. The CDR3: CASSFGNQNTEAFF. Here the CDR3 DNA reads TGTGCCAGCAGTTTTGGGAATCAGAACACTGAAGCTTTCTTT.

This clonotype was recorded at least ten times. The chain couples TRBV18 to TRBJ2-6; D remains unclear. Trimming shortened V by 5 bases and J by 4 bases, and 15 bases separated the two germline ends. The length of the CDR3 is 16 residues. Germline-derived CDR1 and CDR2 are KGHSH and LQKENI. CDR3 bases: TGTGCCAGCTCAACAACGACCCAGGCAGGGGCCAACGTCCTGACTTTC. It specifies CASSTTTQAGANVLTF.

This clonotype was observed many times. The rearrangement uses TRBV6-5 and TRBJ2-7; 12 bases fit TRBD2. Germline V CDR1 and CDR2: MNHEY, SVGAGI. Trimming at V came to 5 bases and at J to 6 bases, leaving 8 bases not matched to a gene. The CDR3 runs to 15 residues. The CDR3 region is CASSAPGLAGLEQYF. For the CDR3, the DNA is TGTGCCAGCAGTGCCCCGGGACTAGCGGGCCTCGAGCAGTACTTC.

This clonotype showed up many times. The chain uses TRBV5-5 and TRBJ1-1; a possible D gene is TRBD1 (6 bases). CDR3 length: 14 amino acids. Germline V CDR1 and CDR2: SGHKS, YYEKEE (reference sequence). Trimming took off 4 bases at V and 1 base at J, with 11 bases between the two ends. CDR3 sequence (DNA): TGTGCCAGCAGCCGGACAGCCGAGAACACTGAAGCTTTCTTT. Residues: CASSRTAENTEAFF.

This clonotype came up a few times. CDR3 DNA: TGCAGCGTTCCGGACTCTTACACCGGGGAGCTGTTTTTT. It codes for CSVPDSYTGELFF. V gene TRBV20-1 combines with J gene TRBJ2-2; TRBD2 is a possible D gene (5 bases). CDR3 length equals 13 residues. Germline V CDR1 and CDR2: DFQATT, SNEGSKA (reference sequence).

In this sample, this clonotype turned up many times. This sequence joins TRBV6-5 and TRBJ2-1; TRBD2 is a possible D gene (6 bases). V was pared by 4 bases and J by 0 bases, with 16 bases between. Germline CDR1 reads MNHEY; CDR2 reads SVGAGI. This CDR3 contains 17 residues. The CDR3, as DNA: TGTGCCAGCAGTTCCCGTATCGGGGGACGCTCCTACAATGAGCAGTTCTTC. Translating it yields CASSSRIGGRSYNEQFF.

This clonotype was observed at least ten times. The chain has TRBV13 and TRBJ2-1; D call uncertain. The CDR3 length is 13 residues. CDR1 PRHDT and CDR2 FYEKMQ come from the germline V gene (reference sequence). V shed 4 bases and J shed 8 bases, with 12 bases lying between them. CDR3 DNA sequence: TGTGCCAGCAGCTCCCTTCCATACCATGAGCAGTTCTTC. This encodes CASSSLPYHEQFF.

This clonotype showed up just a few times. The chain uses TRBV29-1 and TRBJ2-3, with 8 bases lining up with TRBD2. Trimming took 5 bases from V and 4 from J; bases not matched to a gene: 14. The germline V gene has CDR1 SQVTM and CDR2 ANQGSEA. CDR3 length equals 16 residues. CDR3 loop: CSVLGRAGDPSDTQYF. The CDR3 DNA reads TGCAGCGTTTTAGGAAGAGCGGGAGATCCGTCAGATACGCAGTATTTT.

This clonotype was observed many times. The rearrangement uses TRBV7-6 and TRBJ1-3; possibly TRBD1 for D (5 bases). V was cut by 5 bases and J by 0 bases, with 14 bases left in between. Germline V gene sequence: CDR1 SGHVS, CDR2 FNYEAQ. The CDR3 extends over 16 amino acids. The CDR3 is CASSTLAGSSGNTIYF. The CDR3 bases are TGTGCCAGCAGCACCTTAGCAGGGAGCTCTGGAAACACCATATATTTT.

At least ten counts were recorded for this clonotype. The rearrangement uses TRBV5-1 and TRBJ2-4, with D hard to call. The germline CDR1 and CDR2 sequences are SGHRS and YFSETQ. Trimming stripped 4 bases from V and 5 bases from J, with 13 bases between. The CDR3 loop spans 14 amino acids. In DNA form, the CDR3 reads TGCGCCAGCAGCGTGACCATACTCGAAAACATTCAGTACTTC. Translated: CASSVTILENIQYF.

In its sample, this clonotype was seen a few times. The junction differs from germline at one of its ends, possibly a read error. The CDR3 sequence is CASSPGLVLGIF. The CDR3, as DNA: TGTGCCAGCAGCCCCGGACTAGTACTTGGGATCTTC. The V call is TRBV7-9, the J call TRBJ2-1, with 7 bases matching TRBD2. CDR1 SEHNR and CDR2 FQNEAQ come from the germline V gene (reference sequence). The CDR3 is made up of 12 amino acids.

This clonotype was recorded many times. This sequence joins TRBV6-6 and TRBJ2-3; D remains ambiguous. CDR3 size: 12 residues. Per germline, CDR1 MNHNY and CDR2 SVGAGI (reference sequence). The V end was cut by 7 bases, the J end by 6 bases, with 11 bases between. The CDR3, as DNA: TGTGCCAGCACCCCGGACCCCGATACGCAGTATTTT. Translation: CASTPDPDTQYF.